A selection of T cell receptor beta chains follows, all from one sample in a study of blood T cell repertoires in COVID-19. Sequenced by immunoSEQ multiplex PCR; TCRdb stores in-frame clones only, minus some. The data show 110,000 to 150,000 clones, over 70% seen once. Sequenced: peripheral blood. The receptors were sampled from a woman aged 55 to 70 with acute or convalescent COVID-19. CDR3s include the opening cysteine and the closing phenylalanine or tryptophan. Fields, in order: CDR3 protein, CDR3 DNA, V gene, D gene, clone size, J gene. A D gene is named only where the DNA matches it firmly. Clone size, where shown, is once, few, many, or a class for clones that have expanded.

CATSRDLPRQIPYEQYF TGTGCCACCAGCAGAGATCTGCCCCGACAGATACCGTACGAGCAGTACTTC TRBV15 NA NA TRBJ2-7
CAIRSLASSTDTQYF TGTGCCATCAGAAGTCTAGCGTCTAGCACAGATACGCAGTATTTT TRBV10-3 NA NA TRBJ2-3
CASTPLQRLDSYEQYF TGTGCCAGCACCCCCTTACAGCGGTTAGACTCCTACGAGCAGTACTTC TRBV7-2 NA NA TRBJ2-7
CASKASSGDYEQYF TGCGCCAGCAAGGCGTCAAGCGGGGACTACGAGCAGTACTTC TRBV5-1 TRBD2 once TRBJ2-7
CASSASGTGEGEQFF TGTGCCAGCAGTGCCTCCGGGACAGGGGAAGGTGAGCAGTTCTTC TRBV28 TRBD1 NA TRBJ2-1
CASGTSGILSGANVLTF TGTGCCAGCGGAACTAGCGGGATACTCTCTGGGGCCAACGTCCTGACTTTC TRBV27 TRBD2 NA TRBJ2-6
CASSALTGGGTGELFF TGTGCCAGCAGTGCCTTGACAGGGGGCGGCACCGGGGAGCTGTTTTTT TRBV6-4 TRBD1 NA TRBJ2-2
CASTYSGSSYNEQFF TGTGCCAGCACCTATAGCGGGAGCTCCTACAATGAGCAGTTCTTC TRBV7-8 TRBD2 few TRBJ2-1
CASSLPGQLSGNTIYF TGTGCCAGCTCACTGCCGGGACAGCTCTCTGGAAACACCATATATTTT TRBV18 TRBD1 NA TRBJ1-3
CATDSGLEQYF TGTGCCACGGATTCGGGTCTCGAGCAGTACTTC TRBV30 NA NA TRBJ2-7
CASSPGTGSNQPQHF TGTGCCAGTAGCCCAGGGACAGGGAGCAATCAGCCCCAGCATTTT TRBV19 TRBD1 NA TRBJ1-5
CSASGRVIQRAEAFF TGCAGTGCTAGTGGTCGGGTTATCCAGAGGGCTGAAGCTTTCTTT TRBV20-1 NA NA TRBJ1-1
CASSIQGQAYGYTF TGTGCCAGTAGTATTCAGGGACAGGCTTATGGCTACACCTTC TRBV19 TRBD1 once TRBJ1-2
CASSYQGYIQYF TGTGCCAGCAGTTACCAGGGGTACATTCAGTACTTC TRBV28 NA NA TRBJ2-4
CASRTSGGNYGYTF TGTGCCAGCAGGACATCGGGAGGTAACTATGGCTACACCTTC TRBV28 NA few TRBJ1-2
CAISETSGSTETQYF TGTGCCATCAGTGAAACTAGCGGGAGTACGGAGACCCAGTACTTC TRBV10-3 TRBD2 NA TRBJ2-5
CASRQGLQETQYF TGTGCCAGCCGACAGGGCTTGCAAGAGACCCAGTACTTC TRBV6-6 TRBD1 NA TRBJ2-5
CSARETSEQFF TGCAGTGCTCGGGAGACCAGTGAGCAGTTCTTC TRBV20-1 NA NA TRBJ2-1
CASSSAGTDSYEQYF TGTGCCAGCAGTTCTGCCGGGACAGACTCCTACGAGCAGTACTTC TRBV27 TRBD1 few TRBJ2-7
CASAARATHTDTQYF TGTGCCAGCGCCGCTCGAGCGACGCACACAGATACGCAGTATTTT TRBV2 NA NA TRBJ2-3
CASSQVEREAFF TGCGCCAGCAGCCAAGTCGAGCGCGAAGCTTTCTTT TRBV4-1 NA NA TRBJ1-1
CASAVGGGPRDTQYF TGTGCCAGCGCGGTCGGGGGAGGGCCCAGAGATACGCAGTATTTT TRBV9 TRBD2 few TRBJ2-3
CASSSRDLEETQYF TGTGCCAGCAGCTCCCGGGACTTGGAAGAGACCCAGTACTTC TRBV13 NA NA TRBJ2-5
CASSEVRTTYEQYF TGTGCCAGCAGTGAAGTGCGGACAACCTACGAGCAGTACTTC TRBV6-1 NA NA TRBJ2-7
CSARDRWRAFF TGCAGTGCTAGAGATAGGTGGAGGGCTTTCTTT TRBV20-1 NA NA TRBJ1-1
CASSIQVGNEQFF TGTGCCAGCAGCATACAGGTGGGCAATGAGCAGTTCTTC TRBV6-6 NA NA TRBJ2-1
CASSEAGTPYGYTF TGCGCCAGCAGTGAGGCCGGGACACCCTATGGCTACACCTTC TRBV10-1 NA NA TRBJ1-2
CASSGWAGEGHNYGYTF TGCGCCAGCAGTGGTTGGGCGGGGGAAGGCCATAACTATGGCTACACCTTC TRBV10-2 NA NA TRBJ1-2
CAWAGISYEQYF TGTGCCTGGGCAGGGATTTCCTACGAGCAGTACTTC TRBV30 NA NA TRBJ2-7
CASSLANRDYEQYF TGCGCCAGCAGCTTGGCCAACAGGGACTACGAGCAGTACTTC TRBV5-1 NA once TRBJ2-7
CASSIRYQETQYF TGTGCCAGCAGTATTCGGTACCAAGAGACCCAGTACTTC TRBV27 NA NA TRBJ2-5
CASGPIAGAYNEQFF TGTGCTAGTGGTCCTATAGCGGGGGCCTACAATGAGCAGTTCTTC TRBV12-5 TRBD2 NA TRBJ2-1
CASTEVGWQYGYTF TGTGCCAGCACCGAGGTCGGGTGGCAATATGGCTACACCTTC TRBV28 NA NA TRBJ1-2
CASSPRQGTNEKLFF TGTGCCAGCTCACCCAGACAGGGGACTAATGAAAAACTGTTTTTT TRBV18 TRBD1 NA TRBJ1-4
CASGLRTGVRSTYEQYF TGTGCTAGTGGTTTGAGAACAGGGGTTAGATCCACCTACGAGCAGTACTTC TRBV12-5 TRBD1 NA TRBJ2-7
CASSNGQAHVSYEQYF TGTGCCAGTAGTAATGGACAAGCACACGTATCCTACGAGCAGTACTTC TRBV19 NA NA TRBJ2-7
CASSVSQQGEQFF TGTGCCAGCAGCGTCTCCCAGCAGGGCGAGCAGTTCTTC TRBV9 NA NA TRBJ2-1
CASSLRDRVVYEQYF TGTGCCAGCAGTCTCCGGGACAGGGTTGTCTACGAGCAGTACTTC TRBV28 TRBD1 NA TRBJ2-7
CASSLMSGVQYF TGTGCCAGCAGCTTGATGTCCGGTGTTCAGTACTTC TRBV5-4 NA NA TRBJ2-4
CASSQGVGTEAFF TGTGCCAGTTCCCAGGGGGTCGGCACTGAAGCTTTCTTT TRBV19 TRBD1 once TRBJ1-1
CASSPRTITDTQYF TGTGCCAGCAGTCCCCGAACTATCACAGATACGCAGTATTTT TRBV27 NA NA TRBJ2-3
CASSLLETGGNEQYF TGTGCCAGCAGTTTACTCGAGACAGGGGGCAACGAGCAGTACTTC TRBV28 TRBD1 medium-sized TRBJ2-7
CASSLMTGGEQYF TGTGCCAGCAGCTTAATGACGGGGGGGGAGCAGTACTTC TRBV5-4 TRBD2 NA TRBJ2-7
CASSFVRVGSPLHF TGTGCCAGCAGTTTTGTCCGGGTTGGTTCACCCCTCCACTTT TRBV27 NA NA TRBJ1-6
CASSKGVAGWNTGELFF TGTGCCAGCAGTAAGGGAGTCGCGGGGTGGAACACCGGGGAGCTGTTTTTT TRBV28 NA NA TRBJ2-2
CASSSRMNTEAFF TGTGCCAGCAGTTCCAGAATGAACACTGAAGCTTTCTTT TRBV2 NA NA TRBJ1-1
CASSPVLGHNEQFF TGTGCCAGCAGCCCTGTTCTGGGCCACAATGAGCAGTTCTTC TRBV7-9 NA NA TRBJ2-1
CASSERGGSKTGELFF TGTGCCAGCAGCGAACGGGGAGGGAGTAAGACCGGGGAGCTGTTTTTT TRBV9 TRBD2 NA TRBJ2-2
CASSFIYGQFGYTF TGTGCCAGCAGCTTTATCTACGGACAGTTTGGCTACACCTTC TRBV5-4 NA NA TRBJ1-2
CASSLGTGSNQPQHF TGTGCCAGCAGCCTGGGGACAGGGAGCAATCAGCCCCAGCATTTT TRBV5-6 TRBD1 NA TRBJ1-5